This entry lists 23 T cell receptor beta chains sequenced from one sample in a study of siplizumab effects on memory and regulatory T cells. Sequenced by immunoSEQ multiplex PCR; TCRdb stores in-frame clones only, minus some. This table holds approximately 100,000 clones, about 94% found once. The source material was non-Treg CD4+ T cells sorted from blood. These receptor sequences come from a human donor in good health.

The rearrangement joins TRBV5-6 to TRBJ2-3; D tentatively fits TRBD1 or TRBD2 (5 bases each). Per germline, CDR1 SGHDT and CDR2 YYEEEE. V was trimmed by 4 bases and J by 0 bases, leaving 15 bases between them. The CDR3 sequence is 16 residues long. This chain's CDR3 is CASSPRGYPSTDTQYF. As DNA, the CDR3 is TGTGCCAGCAGCCCGAGGGGATACCCTAGCACAGATACGCAGTATTTT.

The chain links TRBV5-8 to TRBJ2-7; D may match TRBD1 or TRBD2 (5 bases each). The CDR3 has 13 amino acids. The V gene's germline CDR1 is SGHTS and CDR2 YDEGEE. V was cut by 5 bases and J by 2 bases, with 11 bases left in between. The CDR3 DNA reads TGTGCCAGCAGGCAGAGGGGAACCTACGAGCAGTACTTC. This encodes CASRQRGTYEQYF.

The rearrangement joins TRBV6-5 to TRBJ2-5, with TRBD2 as a possible D gene (6 bases). The V gene lost 0 bases and the J gene lost 7 bases, with 9 bases spanning the gap. The germline V gene encodes CDR1 MNHEY and CDR2 SVGAGI. The CDR3 totals 13 residues. CDR3 protein: CASSYSGLGTQYF. The CDR3 region has the DNA TGTGCCAGCAGTTACTCGGGACTGGGGACCCAGTACTTC.

The chain joins TRBV6-5 to TRBJ1-5; tentatively, D is TRBD1 (5 bases). Germline V lookup: CDR1 MNHEY, CDR2 SVGAGI. Trimming pared 11 bases from V and 3 bases from J, leaving 14 bases between. The CDR3 contains 13 residues. This CDR3 is CAVGGIPNQPQHF. CDR3 nucleotides: TGTGCCGTGGGGGGAATCCCCAATCAGCCCCAGCATTTT.

The rearrangement uses TRBV4-1 and TRBJ1-1; D is perhaps TRBD1 (6 bases). Trimming took off 3 bases at V and 6 bases at J, with 14 bases between the two ends. CDR1 is MGHRA, CDR2 YSYEKL, per germline. CDR3 size: 14 residues. The CDR3 region is CASSHIGGRAEAFF. CDR3 coding DNA: TGCGCCAGCAGCCATATTGGGGGGCGGGCTGAAGCTTTCTTT.

The chain carries TRBV6-5 and TRBJ1-1, with D maybe TRBD1 (6 bases). The CDR3 extends over 14 amino acids. The germline gives CDR1 MNHEY, CDR2 SVGAGI. V shed 2 bases and J shed 9 bases, with 16 bases lying between them. The CDR3 region is CASSYAVGHSKAFF. In nucleotides, the CDR3 is TGTGCCAGCAGTTACGCTGTGGGACACTCCAAAGCTTTCTTT.

V gene TRBV19 combines with J gene TRBJ2-1; TRBD2 is a possible D gene (7 bases). Germline assignment: CDR1 LNHDA and CDR2 SQIVND (reference sequence). Trimming took 6 bases from V and 6 from J, leaving 21 bases between them. The CDR3 is 16 residues long. The CDR3 coding sequence is TGTGCCAGTAGCCCCATCTCTAGCGGAGGGGGCAATGAGCAGTTCTTC. The encoded protein is CASSPISSGGGNEQFF.

The J gene is TRBJ2-2, the V gene TRBV28, with D possibly matching TRBD1 (5 bases). The CDR3 totals 12 residues. CDR1 is MDHEN and CDR2 is SYDVKM in the germline V gene. V shed 3 bases and J shed 9 bases, with 8 bases lying between them. As DNA, the CDR3 is TGTGCCAGCAGTTTGGGGCCGAGGGAGCTGTTTTTT. It encodes CASSLGPRELFF.

The chain has TRBV27 and TRBJ2-3; a weak D match, TRBD2 (5 bases). V was trimmed by 4 bases and J by 4 bases, leaving 21 bases between them. The CDR3 covers 17 residues. CDR1 and CDR2 from the germline V gene are MNHEY and SMNVEV (reference sequence). This chain's CDR3 is CASSSKLLVLPSDTQYF. The CDR3 bases are TGTGCCAGCAGTTCGAAGTTACTAGTCCTCCCCTCAGATACGCAGTATTTT.

The rearrangement uses TRBV28 and TRBJ2-1, with 9 bases lining up with TRBD1. Losses at the gene ends were 8 bases for V and 10 bases for J; bases not matched to a gene: 6. The germline V gene has CDR1 MDHEN and CDR2 SYDVKM. CDR3 length equals 12 residues. CDR3 nucleotide sequence: TGTGCCAGCGGGGGGACAGGGAGGGAGCAGTTCTTC. Its translation is CASGGTGREQFF.

The chain has TRBV28 and TRBJ1-1; D unresolved. This CDR3 region has 13 residues. The V gene's germline CDR1 is MDHEN and CDR2 SYDVKM. V was pared by 8 bases and J by 0 bases, with 10 bases between. CDR3 protein: CASVTRMNTEAFF. CDR3 in DNA: TGTGCCAGCGTCACACGCATGAACACTGAAGCTTTCTTT.

This clone showed up just once. J is TRBJ2-7 and V is TRBV5-4; D perhaps matches TRBD2 (5 bases). The CDR3 totals 13 residues. Germline V gene lookup returns CDR1 SGHNT and CDR2 YYREEE (reference sequence). V was shortened by 0 bases and J by 4 bases, with 8 bases between the two germline ends. This chain's CDR3 is CASSLATKYEQYF. As DNA, the CDR3 is TGTGCCAGCAGCTTGGCGACTAAATACGAGCAGTACTTC.

About this clone itself: The same CDR3 arises from other DNA sequences in this sample as well. The rearrangement uses TRBV30 and TRBJ1-4; D gene ambiguous. CDR3 length: 14 residues. CDR1 is GTSNPN and CDR2 is SVGIG in the germline V gene (reference sequence). The V and J ends lost 7 bases and 3 bases respectively, with 15 bases between them. The CDR3, as DNA: TGTGCCTCCCTCGGACGGGATGCTAATGAAAAACTGTTTTTT. Translation: CASLGRDANEKLFF.

This chain uses TRBV29-1 with TRBJ2-7, with 7 bases that match TRBD2. The CDR3 extends over 13 amino acids. The V gene's germline CDR1 is SQVTM and CDR2 ANQGSEA. After removal of 4 bases from V and 3 bases from J, the junction contained 6 bases not matched to a gene. The CDR3 region has the DNA TGCAGCGTTGTCCGCGGGGGAGGCTACGAGCAGTACTTC. Amino acid sequence: CSVVRGGGYEQYF.

The chain combines TRBV30 with TRBJ2-5; either TRBD1 or TRBD2 may supply D (5 bases each). CDR1 is GTSNPN and CDR2 is SVGIG in the germline V gene (reference sequence). CDR3 length equals 11 residues. V lost 3 bases and J lost 5, with 7 bases in between. The CDR3 spells CAWSGAETQYF. The CDR3 DNA reads TGTGCCTGGAGCGGGGCGGAGACCCAGTACTTC.

This clone was counted once. This chain links TRBV2 with TRBJ1-1; D call uncertain. CDR3 length equals 12 residues. Germline lookup yields CDR1 SNHLY and CDR2 FYNNEI. Between the trimmed V and J ends, which lost 0 bases and 11 bases, there was a span of 10 bases. The CDR3 DNA follows: TGTGCCAGCAGTGAAGCAGGCCGTAGGGCTTTCTTT. Translation: CASSEAGRRAFF.

V and J are TRBV5-6 and TRBJ2-7, with 7 bases aligning to TRBD1. The CDR3 sequence is 14 residues long. V dropped 3 bases and J dropped 5; count of bases not matched to a gene: 8. The germline CDR1 and CDR2 sequences are SGHDT and YYEEEE. CDR3: CASSYDRATDEQYF. Here the CDR3 DNA reads TGTGCCAGCAGCTACGACAGGGCGACCGACGAGCAGTACTTC.

This clone was seen just once. The J gene is TRBJ1-2, the V gene TRBV5-1, with a weak D call TRBD1 (6 bases). The CDR3 runs 13 residues. Deletions cut 2 bases from V and 5 bases from J, with 10 bases between. The germline V gene has CDR1 SGHRS and CDR2 YFSETQ. The CDR3 DNA follows: TGCGCCAGCAGCTTAGGGGGTTCGTATGGCTACACCTTC. It encodes CASSLGGSYGYTF.

This clone was observed a single time. The chain joins TRBV28 to TRBJ2-3; 11 positions agree with TRBD2. There are 14 residues in the CDR3. The germline V gene has CDR1 MDHEN and CDR2 SYDVKM. V was pared by 8 bases and J by 9 bases, with 10 bases of the junction left unmatched. The CDR3 spells CASQIAGGPGTQYF. Here the CDR3 DNA reads TGTGCCAGCCAGATAGCGGGAGGGCCAGGGACGCAGTATTTT. The full variable domain, completed using reference TRBV28 and TRBJ2-3, is DVKVTQSSRYLVKRTGEKVFLECVQDMDHENMFWYRQDPGLGLRLIYFSYDVKMKEKGDIPEGYSVSREKKERFSLILESASTNQTSMYLCASQIAGGPGTQYFGPGTRLTVL.

In its sample, this clone was seen once. The chain carries TRBV19 and TRBJ2-5; 9 nucleotides agree with TRBD2. V lost 3 bases, J lost 2 bases, and 4 bases stayed unmatched. The CDR3 loop spans 15 amino acids. CDR1 is LNHDA and CDR2 is SQIVND in the germline V gene (reference sequence). The CDR3 loop reads CASSIATSGQETQYF. Here the CDR3 DNA reads TGTGCCAGTAGTATTGCGACTAGCGGTCAAGAGACCCAGTACTTC.

V is TRBV28 and J is TRBJ2-2; D perhaps matches TRBD2 (6 bases). Germline values: CDR1 MDHEN, CDR2 SYDVKM. The V end lost 3 bases, the J end lost 6 bases, and 14 bases lay between the germline ends. The CDR3 has 15 amino acids. The DNA of the CDR3 is TGTGCCAGCAGTTTTAATGCAAGACTAGCCGGGGAGCTGTTTTTT. It yields the protein CASSFNARLAGELFF.

The rearrangement joins TRBV18 to TRBJ2-5; TRBD2 is a possible D gene (6 bases). Per the germline V gene, CDR1 is KGHSH and CDR2 is LQKENI. Trimming removed 4 bases at V and 3 bases at J, with 18 bases between. This CDR3 spans 16 amino acids. CDR3 nucleotide sequence: TGTGCCAGCTCACTCCGGGGACTGAAGACAGAAGAGACCCAGTACTTC. Translated: CASSLRGLKTEETQYF.

This clone was seen only once. V gene TRBV10-3 combines with J gene TRBJ2-1; 11 positions agree with TRBD2. CDR3 length: 14 residues. CDR1 and CDR2 (germline): ENHRY, SYGVKD. The trim removed 4 bases at V and 9 bases at J, leaving 5 bases unmatched. Here the CDR3 DNA reads TGTGCCATCAGTGGTAGCGGGAGGGCCACTGAGCAGTTCTTC. This encodes CAISGSGRATEQFF.